Listed below are T cell receptor beta chains from one sample, sequenced in a study of blood T cells in healthy people across ages. TCRdb recomputed calls from the 5' RACE reads with MiXCR, one row per CDR3 protein. The sample consists of hundreds of thousands of distinct CDR3 sequences, 49% of them appearing once. The sequencing input was blood. Receptor source: a woman in her fifties or sixties in good health. The CDR3 runs from the conserved cysteine through the conserved F or W. Each record gives: CDR3 DNA, CDR3 protein, J gene, D gene, V gene, clone size. A D gene is named only where the DNA matches it firmly. Expanded clones get a size class; other rows say once, few or many, or leave the size out.

DNA: TGTGCCAGCAGCGTAGGCGGGGCCTCTAATGAAAAACTGTTTTTT
CDR3: CASSVGGASNEKLFF
J: TRBJ1-4
D: -
V: TRBV9
size: -

DNA: TGTGCCAGCAGTTACTCGGCCGGACAAGAGACCCAGTACTTC
CDR3: CASSYSAGQETQYF
J: TRBJ2-5
D: -
V: TRBV6-6
size: few

DNA: TGCGCCAGCAGCTTGGACTCTCCGGGGGTCTGGGCTGAAGCTTTCTTT
CDR3: CASSLDSPGVWAEAFF
J: TRBJ1-1
D: -
V: TRBV5-1
size: few

DNA: TGCGCCAGCAAACCGGGACTAGCCCCCAATGAGCAGTTCTTC
CDR3: CASKPGLAPNEQFF
J: TRBJ2-1
D: TRBD2
V: TRBV5-1
size: -

DNA: TGCAGCGTTGGCCACCTGCAGGATGAGCAGTTCTTC
CDR3: CSVGHLQDEQFF
J: TRBJ2-1
D: -
V: TRBV29-1
size: -

DNA: TGTGCCAGCAGCCAAGGACAGGGGCGCGATTATGGCTACACCTTC
CDR3: CASSQGQGRDYGYTF
J: TRBJ1-2
D: TRBD1
V: TRBV3-1
size: -

DNA: TGTGCCAGCAGTTACCCCGGGCGAGGGGGAGGAACTGAAGCTTTCTTT
CDR3: CASSYPGRGGGTEAFF
J: TRBJ1-1
D: -
V: TRBV6-2/TRBV6-3
size: -

DNA: TGTGCCAGCAACGTGGGGGGAGGCGAGGCAGATACGCAGTATTTT
CDR3: CASNVGGGEADTQYF
J: TRBJ2-3
D: -
V: TRBV7-9
size: -

DNA: TGTGCCAGCAGCGTAACAGGCACGGGGCAGCGATACGAGCAGTACTTC
CDR3: CASSVTGTGQRYEQYF
J: TRBJ2-7
D: -
V: TRBV9
size: -

DNA: TGCAGTGCTAGTCACCCAGCAAGGAACACTGAAGCTTTCTTT
CDR3: CSASHPARNTEAFF
J: TRBJ1-1
D: -
V: TRBV20-1
size: -